This entry features one TCR beta chain sequence. Germline and junction disagree at one end, which may indicate a read error. The data stem from a study of blood T cell repertoires in COVID-19. Recovery meant two consecutive negative NP/OP PCR tests, professional clearance, or resolved symptoms. Per the study methods: Estimates of nucleated cell counts were drawn from the amplification of reference gene primers. Produced via immunoSEQ multiplex PCR; TCRdb's table is partial and in-frame only. The DNA gave D and trimming, while V, J and clone size come from that table. Seen here are about 270,000 clones, around 90% observed once, and the top ten hold about 3%. CDR1 is LGHNT, CDR2 FRNRAP, per germline. The CDR3 sequence is 11 residues long.

The V gene is TRBV12-5, the J gene TRBJ1-1; 7 nucleotides line up with TRBD1. The sequenced sample was PBMCs or T cells enriched from blood (not recorded which). The clonotype was recovered from a woman between 45 and 60 years old who had recovered from COVID-19. The chain's CDR3 is CASGLRDSVIF. The CDR3 bases are TGTGCTAGTGGTCTCCGGGACAGTGTAATCTTT.